These 31 T cell receptor beta chains were sequenced from one sample in a study of CD8 T cells in Susac syndrome. An input of roughly 0.5 to 1 ug of RNA was subjected to reverse transcription using random hexamers. TCRdb redid the calling of the immunoSEQ multiplex PCR reads with MiXCR, one entry per CDR3 protein. The sample yields 150,000 to 200,000 distinct CDR3 sequences, around 95% seen once. Sequencing was done on a sample of CD8+ T cells from PBMCs. The receptor source for this set is a human donor with multiple sclerosis.

The chain employs TRBV27 and TRBJ2-1, with D possibly called TRBD1 or TRBD2 (5 bases each). The V end was cut by 8 bases, the J end by 2 bases, with 16 bases between. The CDR3 is made up of 15 amino acids. Germline V gene lookup returns CDR1 MNHEY and CDR2 SMNVEV (reference sequence). For the CDR3, the DNA is TGTGCCAGCGCCTCGGGACCCCTAACCTACAATGAGCAGTTCTTC. Translating it yields CASASGPLTYNEQFF.

CDR3 coding DNA: TGCAGTGCTAGAGATCCCGGGACAAGACAAGAGACCCAGTACTTC. Translation: CSARDPGTRQETQYF. The chain uses TRBV20-1 and TRBJ2-5; TRBD1 is a possible D gene (6 bases). Germline V gene lookup returns CDR1 DFQATT and CDR2 SNEGSKA (reference sequence). CDR3 length: 15 residues. V lost 0 bases and J 2 bases, leaving 13 bases between the germline ends.

The rearrangement joins TRBV12-3 or TRBV12-4 to TRBJ2-7; D might be TRBD2 (5 bases). Trimming cost V 5 bases and J 3 bases, with 14 bases left between them. CDR3 length: 14 amino acids. CDR3 DNA sequence: TGTGCCAGCAGTCCCCTCCGGGAAAGCTACGAGCAGTACTTC. Translating it yields CASSPLRESYEQYF.

This chain links TRBV7-9 with TRBJ1-6, with 11 nucleotides matching TRBD1. V shed 2 bases, J shed 9 bases, and the junction held 6 bases outside the gene matches. Germline lookup yields CDR1 SEHNR and CDR2 FQNEAQ (reference sequence). The CDR3 consists of 16 residues. The CDR3 reads CASSLFGTGGISPLHF. DNA of the CDR3: TGTGCCAGCAGCTTATTCGGGACAGGGGGTATTTCACCCCTCCACTTT.

The chain carries TRBV4-1 and TRBJ2-7; D may match TRBD1 or TRBD2 (5 bases each). CDR3 size: 14 residues. V was shortened by 5 bases and J by 0 bases, with 11 bases between the two germline ends. In germline, CDR1 is MGHRA, CDR2 YSYEKL. The CDR3 spells CASSWDPNSYEQYF. CDR3 nucleotide sequence: TGCGCCAGCAGCTGGGACCCAAACTCCTACGAGCAGTACTTC.

The J gene is TRBJ2-1, the V gene TRBV4-1; D call uncertain. V gave up 0 bases and J gave up 5 bases, with 8 bases separating them. Germline values: CDR1 MGHRA, CDR2 YSYEKL. The length of the CDR3 is 14 residues. The CDR3 DNA sequence: TGCGCCAGCAGCCAAGAGCCAGGCCACAATGAGCAGTTCTTC. Encoded protein: CASSQEPGHNEQFF.

The chain carries TRBV19 and TRBJ2-1; D is perhaps TRBD1 or TRBD2 (6 bases each). The V and J ends lost 3 bases and 3 bases respectively, with 12 bases between them. The CDR3 length is 15 residues. CDR1 is LNHDA and CDR2 is SQIVND in the germline V gene (reference sequence). DNA for the CDR3: TGTGCCAGTAGTATCGGGGGCCCGGTCTACAATGAGCAGTTCTTC. This sequence encodes CASSIGGPVYNEQFF. Complete variable domain (other parts from reference TRBV19 and TRBJ2-1): DGGITQSPKYLFRKEGQNVTLSCEQNLNHDAMYWYRQDPGQGLRLIYYSQIVNDFQKGDIAEGYSVSREKKESFPLTVTSAQKNPTAFYLCASSIGGPVYNEQFFGPGTRLTVL.

The V and J genes are TRBV12-3 or TRBV12-4 and TRBJ2-5; 11 bases agree with TRBD2. J lost 5 bases, V lost 6 bases, and 11 bases had no gene match. The CDR3 contains 16 residues. CDR3 nucleotide sequence: TGTGCCAGCAGCCCATCACTAGCGGGAGCTTGGGAGACCCAGTACTTC. Translating gives CASSPSLAGAWETQYF.

This rearrangement joins TRBV12-3 or TRBV12-4 to TRBJ1-2; TRBD1 might be the D (6 bases). The CDR3 is 13 residues long. The V and J ends lost 3 bases and 7 bases respectively, with 12 bases between them. CDR3 coding DNA: TGTGCCAGCAGTTTGAACAGGGAACTTGGCTACACCTTC. It specifies CASSLNRELGYTF.

Notes on this clonotype: One junction end does not reproduce the germline sequence, and a read error may be involved. The J gene is TRBJ2-1, the V gene TRBV20-1; 9 nucleotides match TRBD1. The CDR3 is 15 amino acids. Germline V gene sequence: CDR1 DFQATT, CDR2 SNEGSKA (reference sequence). The CDR3 DNA reads as TGCAGTGCTAAAAACCGGGACAGGGACTACAGTGAGCAGTTCTTC. Protein: CSAKNRDRDYSEQFF.

The V and J genes are TRBV5-6 and TRBJ2-7; D not resolved. Trimming pared 0 bases from V and 6 bases from J, leaving 10 bases between. The CDR3 sequence is 13 residues long. Germline V gene sequence: CDR1 SGHDT, CDR2 YYEEEE. CDR3 in DNA: TGTGCCAGCAGCTTGGGAGGTACTCCCGAGCAGTACTTC. Its translation is CASSLGGTPEQYF.

The genes are TRBV15 and TRBJ2-1, with 7 bases aligning to TRBD1. V shed 3 bases and J 4 bases; nucleotides not matched to a gene: 3. Germline V gives CDR1 LNHNV, CDR2 YYDKDF (reference sequence). The CDR3 has 14 residues. DNA for the CDR3: TGTGCCACCAGCAGCTCGGGACAGTACAATGAGCAGTTCTTC. Amino acid sequence: CATSSSGQYNEQFF.

The CDR3 DNA reads as TGTGCCAGCAGGAAGGAGGGGCTGTTTTTAGAGACCCAGTACTTC. Translation: CASRKEGLFLETQYF. The chain links TRBV2 to TRBJ2-5, with a possible D match to TRBD2 (6 bases). Germline V gives CDR1 SNHLY, CDR2 FYNNEI. This CDR3 region has 15 residues. The V end was cut by 6 bases, the J end by 4 bases, with 18 bases between.

This clonotype was recorded once. The V and J genes are TRBV28 and TRBJ2-5; D not certain. This CDR3 has 14 residues. The germline V and J ends were trimmed by 0 bases and 1 base, with 6 bases remaining between them. In germline, CDR1 is MDHEN, CDR2 SYDVKM. DNA for the CDR3: TGTGCCAGCAGTTTATGGGCTAGCCAAGAGACCCAGTACTTC. Translating it yields CASSLWASQETQYF. Looking up the rest from reference TRBV28 and TRBJ2-5 gives the full variable domain: DVKVTQSSRYLVKRTGEKVFLECVQDMDHENMFWYRQDPGLGLRLIYFSYDVKMKEKGDIPEGYSVSREKKERFSLILESASTNQTSMYLCASSLWASQETQYFGPGTRLLVL.

The chain combines TRBV6-5 with TRBJ2-1, with a tentative D call TRBD1 (5 bases). The CDR3 contains 13 residues. CDR1 is MNHEY and CDR2 is SVGAGI in the germline V gene. The V gene lost 7 bases and the J gene lost 8 bases, with 15 bases spanning the gap. The chain's CDR3 is CASIGQGLDEQFF. The DNA for the CDR3 is TGTGCCAGCATTGGGCAGGGTCTCGATGAGCAGTTCTTC.

The rearrangement links TRBV4-1 to TRBJ1-2; perhaps TRBD1 as D (6 bases). CDR1 and CDR2 from the germline V gene are MGHRA and YSYEKL. V was cut by 4 bases and J by 8 bases, with 17 bases left in between. The CDR3 is 14 residues long. CDR3 region: CASSLVGGGRGYTF. CDR3 DNA sequence: TGCGCCAGCAGCCTGGTCGGAGGGGGGCGCGGCTACACCTTC.

This chain uses TRBV4-1 with TRBJ2-4, with 11 bases identical to TRBD2. The germline V gene has CDR1 MGHRA and CDR2 YSYEKL. The CDR3 has 16 amino acids. Losses at the gene ends were 2 bases for V and 8 bases for J; bases not matched to a gene: 8. CDR3 DNA: TGCGCCAGCAGCCAAACTAGCGGGAGCGGGTGGGACATTCAGTACTTC. Translated, it gives CASSQTSGSGWDIQYF.

The CDR3 DNA is TGCAGCGTTCCCCCTCGCTTAATTAGCACAGATACGCAGTATTTT. The encoded protein is CSVPPRLISTDTQYF. The chain carries TRBV29-1 and TRBJ2-3; no firm D call. With 5 bases removed from V and 0 bases from J, the gap between germline ends came to 15 bases. There are 15 residues in the CDR3. Germline V gene sequence: CDR1 SQVTM, CDR2 ANQGSEA.

This clonotype was counted a single time. The chain has TRBV20-1 and TRBJ2-7; maybe TRBD1 (6 bases). The germline CDR1 and CDR2 sequences are DFQATT and SNEGSKA (reference sequence). Trimming stripped 4 bases from V and 0 bases from J, with 10 bases between. The CDR3 has 13 residues. CDR3 DNA sequence: TGCAGTGCTAAGGCACAGGGCTCCTACGAGCAGTACTTC. This codes for CSAKAQGSYEQYF.

CDR3 coding DNA: TGTGCCACCAGTGAGGCCGGGACAGTCGTGGGGCAGTTCTTC. Its translation: CATSEAGTVVGQFF. The chain recombines TRBV24-1 with TRBJ2-1, with 7 bases lining up with TRBD1. The CDR3 has 14 amino acids. Germline V gene data show CDR1 as KGHDR and CDR2 as SFDVKD. After removal of 4 bases from V and 12 bases from J, the junction contained 11 bases not matched to a gene.

The chain joins TRBV6-5 to TRBJ1-1, with D maybe TRBD1 (5 bases). The CDR3 sequence is 14 residues long. The V and J ends lost 2 bases and 5 bases respectively, with 12 bases between them. CDR1 MNHEY and CDR2 SVGAGI come from the germline V gene. The CDR3 here is CASSYRSGDTEAFF. CDR3 sequence (DNA): TGTGCCAGCAGTTACCGATCGGGGGATACTGAAGCTTTCTTT.

The V gene is TRBV3-1, the J gene TRBJ2-7, with D unresolved. The germline V and J ends were trimmed by 1 base and 3 bases, with 10 bases remaining between them. Germline-derived CDR1 and CDR2 are LGHDT and YNNKEL (reference sequence). CDR3 length: 14 residues. In DNA form, the CDR3 reads TGTGCCAGCAGCCAAGGACCGCGCTTCTACGAGCAGTACTTC. Encoded protein: CASSQGPRFYEQYF.

The CDR3 reads CASSPETGYEQYF. DNA for the CDR3: TGTGCCAGCAGTCCCGAGACAGGCTACGAGCAGTACTTC. The gene calls are TRBV27 and TRBJ2-7, with D possibly matching TRBD1 (6 bases). V was shortened by 5 bases and J by 3 bases, with 11 bases between the two germline ends. Germline V gene sequence: CDR1 MNHEY, CDR2 SMNVEV (reference sequence). CDR3 size: 13 residues.

V and J are TRBV4-1 and TRBJ1-1; 9 positions match TRBD1. Losses at the gene ends were 0 bases for V and 4 bases for J; bases not matched to a gene: 0. The CDR3 length is 14 residues. Per germline, CDR1 MGHRA and CDR2 YSYEKL. The chain's CDR3 is CASSQEGQGTEAFF. The CDR3 DNA follows: TGCGCCAGCAGCCAAGAGGGACAGGGCACTGAAGCTTTCTTT.

This clonotype was counted once. The germline gene is not matched at one end of the junction; a read error may be the cause. The gene calls are TRBV4-1 and TRBJ2-1; D is unclear. CDR1 and CDR2 (germline): MGHRA, YSYEKL. The CDR3 is 12 amino acids. The CDR3 is CASSQVVGPRIF. In nucleotides, the CDR3 is TGCGCCAGCAGCCAAGTGGTCGGGCCGCGAATCTTC.

This sequence joins TRBV6-1 and TRBJ1-5, with 8 bases aligning to TRBD1. CDR3 size: 15 residues. The germline V gene encodes CDR1 MNHNS and CDR2 SASEGT. J gave up 2 bases and V 4 bases, and 4 bases lay outside the gene matches. The CDR3 nucleotides are TGTGCCAGCAGTGCGACAGGGGTGGGCAATCAGCCCCAGCATTTT. Its protein product is CASSATGVGNQPQHF.

V gene TRBV7-9 combines with J gene TRBJ2-3; 11 bases are a match to TRBD2. CDR1 is SEHNR, CDR2 FQNEAQ, per germline (reference sequence). After removal of 5 bases from V and 2 bases from J, the junction contained 6 bases not matched to a gene. The CDR3 totals 16 residues. The CDR3 loop is CASSPGLAGFTDTQYF. CDR3 nucleotide sequence: TGTGCCAGCAGCCCCGGACTAGCGGGCTTCACAGATACGCAGTATTTT.

The chain is built from TRBV28 and TRBJ2-3; D gene unclear. The CDR3 extends over 16 amino acids. Germline lookup yields CDR1 MDHEN and CDR2 SYDVKM. V lost 7 bases to trimming and J lost 0 bases, with 17 bases between them. In nucleotides, the CDR3 is TGTGCCAGCACCCTCCAAGATGCCCCTAGCACAGATACGCAGTATTTT. Residues: CASTLQDAPSTDTQYF. The full variable domain, its missing parts supplied by reference TRBV28 and TRBJ2-3, is DVKVTQSSRYLVKRTGEKVFLECVQDMDHENMFWYRQDPGLGLRLIYFSYDVKMKEKGDIPEGYSVSREKKERFSLILESASTNQTSMYLCASTLQDAPSTDTQYFGPGTRLTVL.

V and J are TRBV18 and TRBJ1-1; no definite D call. Germline CDR1 KGHSH, CDR2 LQKENI. CDR3 length: 15 residues. The V end lost 4 bases, the J end lost 1 base, and 13 bases lay between the germline ends. The CDR3 DNA follows: TGTGCCAGCTCACGCAGTAATGGAGAGAACACTGAAGCTTTCTTT. Residues: CASSRSNGENTEAFF. The full variable domain, completed using reference TRBV18 and TRBJ1-1, is NAGVMQNPRHLVRRRGQEARLRCSPMKGHSHVYWYRQLPEEGLKFMVYLQKENIIDESGMPKERFSAEFPKEGPSILRIQQVVRGDSAAYFCASSRSNGENTEAFFGQGTRLTVV.

CDR3 in DNA: TGTGCCAGCAGGAAAACGGGGGGAGATACGCAGTATTTT. Amino acids: CASRKTGGDTQYF. This sequence joins TRBV28 and TRBJ2-3, with 7 bases fitting TRBD2. This CDR3 contains 13 residues. Germline values: CDR1 MDHEN, CDR2 SYDVKM. Trimming cost V 6 bases and J 5 bases; bases outside gene matches: 5.

The V and J genes are TRBV10-3 and TRBJ2-3; possibly TRBD2 for D (6 bases). Germline CDR1 is ENHRY and CDR2 is SYGVKD. The CDR3 length is 13 residues. Trimming shortened V by 2 bases and J by 10 bases, and 13 bases separated the two germline ends. CDR3 loop: CAISEPGAGPQYF. The CDR3, as DNA: TGTGCCATCAGTGAGCCTGGCGCGGGGCCGCAGTATTTT.